A selection of T cell receptor beta chains follows, all from one sample in a study of shared clonotypes between healthy human individuals. Clones were read by immunoSEQ multiplex PCR, and TCRdb kept only the in-frame ones, dropping some. The table shows roughly 2.2 million clones, with 85% to 95% occurring only once. Sequencing was performed on naive CD4+ T cells from PBMCs. The source is a man aged 18 to 29 in good health. Some clones in this sample may be carry-over from other donors' samples. Both conserved end residues are part of each CDR3. The order of the fields is clone size, V gene, D gene, J gene, CDR3 DNA, CDR3 protein. D genes are given only for firm matches. Size values are once, few and many counts, or a class for expanded clones, and some rows have none.

once	TRBV7-9	-	TRBJ2-3	TGTGCCAGCAGCCGCGAGGGGACCACAGATACGCAGTATTTT	CASSREGTTDTQYF
-	TRBV4-1	-	TRBJ1-5	TGCGCCAGCAGCCAAGATCCACCGGGACGGGGGTATCAGCCCCAGCATTTT	CASSQDPPGRGYQPQHF
-	TRBV7-2	-	TRBJ2-7	TGTGCCAGCAGCCCAAGGGACGGGGGAAGCTACGAGCAGTACTTC	CASSPRDGGSYEQYF
once	TRBV30	-	TRBJ2-7	TGTGCCGGGGAGATAGCGGCCGATTACGAGCAGTACTTC	CAGEIAADYEQYF
-	TRBV30	-	TRBJ1-5	TGTGCCTGGAGTGGGGGGCTAAATCAGCCCCAGCATTTT	CAWSGGLNQPQHF
-	TRBV28	-	TRBJ1-1	TGTGCCAGCAGTCGCCACTTGGTCATGAACACTGAAGCTTTCTTT	CASSRHLVMNTEAFF
-	TRBV27	-	TRBJ2-3	TGTGCCAGCAGTATGACCGGACAGACCCATCAACCAGATACGCAGTATTTT	CASSMTGQTHQPDTQYF
-	TRBV7-2	-	TRBJ1-2	TGTGCCAGCAGCTTAGACCGGACGAGATGGGGGGCTGATTACTATGGCTACACCTTC	CASSLDRTRWGADYYGYTF
once	TRBV11-2	-	TRBJ2-1	TGTGCCAGCAGCTTAGTTAGCAATGAGCAGTTCTTC	CASSLVSNEQFF
once	TRBV9	TRBD2	TRBJ2-5	TGTGCCAGCAGCGCCTCCCCGAGCGGGAGCCGCCCCGGGGAGACCCAGTACTTC	CASSASPSGSRPGETQYF
-	TRBV19	TRBD1	TRBJ1-2	TGTGCCAGTAGCATCATGGGACAGGGCGATGGCTACACCTTC	CASSIMGQGDGYTF
-	TRBV6-1	-	TRBJ1-5	TGTGCCAGCAGTGAGGTTGCAGGGAGTCGCGGGCATTTT	CASSEVAGSRGHF
-	TRBV2	-	TRBJ1-2	TGTGCCAGCAGTGAAGCGCGCCAGGGACCCGGTTGCACCTTC	CASSEARQGPGCTF
-	TRBV28	TRBD1	TRBJ2-7	TGTGCCAGCAGTCCACAGGGGGTCCCCTTTGGGCAGTACTTC	CASSPQGVPFGQYF
-	TRBV5-1	TRBD1	TRBJ1-1	TGCGCCAGCAGCCATCCCGGGACAGGGCACACTGAAGCTTTCTTT	CASSHPGTGHTEAFF
once	TRBV2	-	TRBJ2-1	TGTGCCAGCAGTGCCTCTAACTACAATGAGCAGTTCTTC	CASSASNYNEQFF
-	TRBV6-6	-	TRBJ1-2	TGTGCCAGCAGCTTGGGTGACTATGGCTACACCTTC	CASSLGDYGYTF
-	TRBV11-2	-	TRBJ2-7	TGTGCCAGCAGCTTAGATAGGGCCCGAACCAGGTACTTC	CASSLDRARTRYF
-	TRBV28	-	TRBJ1-2	TGTGCCAGCAGTTTATCTCCTTCGACCGTGCGTAACTATGGCTACACCTTC	CASSLSPSTVRNYGYTF
-	TRBV6-1	TRBD1	TRBJ1-2	TGTGCCAGCAGTGCTAAACAGGGGCGAGCTAACTATGGCTACACCTTC	CASSAKQGRANYGYTF
-	TRBV5-1	TRBD2	TRBJ2-1	TGCGCCAGCAGCTTGGAGGGACTAGTAGGATACAATGAGCAGTTCTTC	CASSLEGLVGYNEQFF
-	TRBV11-3	-	TRBJ2-3	TGTGCCAGCAGCTTAGAATCCGGGACCGATACGCAGTATTTT	CASSLESGTDTQYF
-	TRBV27	TRBD1	TRBJ2-7	TGTGCCAGCAGCCTGAGGGACAGCTGGGCGTACGAGCAGTACTTC	CASSLRDSWAYEQYF
-	TRBV5-1	-	TRBJ1-1	TGCGCCAGCAGCTTGTCCAGACCAAACTCTGAAGCTTTCTTT	CASSLSRPNSEAFF
-	TRBV4-3	-	TRBJ1-6	TGCGCCAGCAGCCAAGAAACGGGCTCACCCCTCCACTTT	CASSQETGSPLHF
-	TRBV19	TRBD1	TRBJ1-5	TGTGCCAGTAGTATAAGAGGGACAGATAGCAATCAGCCCCAGCATTTT	CASSIRGTDSNQPQHF
-	TRBV28	-	TRBJ2-7	TGTGCCAGCAGTCTCGCGGGGCACGAGCAGTACTTC	CASSLAGHEQYF
once	TRBV7-6	-	TRBJ1-1	TGTGCCAGCAGCTCAGGGGCGGCTGCTAACACTGAAGCTTTCTTT	CASSSGAAANTEAFF
-	TRBV7-2	-	TRBJ1-5	TGTGCCAGCACCCTGACAGGAGGCCAGCCCCAGCATTTT	CASTLTGGQPQHF
-	TRBV4-2	-	TRBJ1-3	TGTGCCAGCAGCGAAACAGGAAACACCATATATTTT	CASSETGNTIYF
once	TRBV7-3	TRBD2	TRBJ2-3	TGTGCCAGCAGCGGCGCGGTAGCGGGAGCCCCAGATACGCAGTATTTT	CASSGAVAGAPDTQYF
-	TRBV5-5	TRBD1	TRBJ2-1	TGTGCCAGCAGGAATACCGGGACAGGATACAATGAGCAGTTCTTC	CASRNTGTGYNEQFF
-	TRBV5-8	-	TRBJ2-1	TGTGCCAGCGCAAAGACGTTCTTC	CASAKTFF
-	TRBV7-2	-	TRBJ2-3	TGTGCCAGCAGCTTAAGTCCATTCACCCCCACAGATACGCAGTATTTT	CASSLSPFTPTDTQYF
-	TRBV28	TRBD1	TRBJ1-4	TGTGCCAGCACCTTAAGACCGGGACAGGGTAATGAAAAACTGTTTTTT	CASTLRPGQGNEKLFF
-	TRBV28	-	TRBJ2-7	TGTGCCAGCAGTTTATGGCAGGCTCGGTACGAGCAGTACTTC	CASSLWQARYEQYF
few	TRBV7-3	-	TRBJ1-1	TGTGCCAGCAGCTTATACGCAGCAGACACTGAAGCTTTCTTT	CASSLYAADTEAFF
-	TRBV6-6	TRBD1	TRBJ1-1	TGTGCCAGCAGTTACAACAGGGGCTCCAATGAAGCTTTCTTT	CASSYNRGSNEAFF
-	TRBV18	-	TRBJ2-7	TGTGCCAGCTCACCTGGCGGCACAGTGGTCGAGCAGTACTTC	CASSPGGTVVEQYF
once	TRBV5-1	-	TRBJ2-1	TGCGCCAGCAGCCCCCAGACAGACAATGAGCAGTTCTTC	CASSPQTDNEQFF
-	TRBV5-6	TRBD1	TRBJ2-7	TGTGCCAGCAGCTTGTTGACAGGGTCGGACGAGCAGTACTTC	CASSLLTGSDEQYF
-	TRBV11-2	TRBD2	TRBJ2-1	TGTGCCACGAAGCGGGGTTCCTACAATGAGCAGTTCTTC	CATKRGSYNEQFF
-	TRBV10-2	TRBD1	TRBJ2-2	TGCGCCAGCACCTCGGGACAGGGGAAATCGGGGGAGCTGTTTTTT	CASTSGQGKSGELFF
-	TRBV5-1	-	TRBJ2-1	TGCGCCAGCACGCAGAGCACCAGCTCCTACAATGAGCAGTTCTTC	CASTQSTSSYNEQFF
-	TRBV15	TRBD2	TRBJ2-7	TGTGCCACCAGCAGGGAAAGCGGGAGGTACGAGCAGTACTTC	CATSRESGRYEQYF
-	TRBV27	TRBD1	TRBJ1-6	TGTGCCAGCAGTTTATGGGACAGGTCGAATTCACCCCTCCACTTT	CASSLWDRSNSPLHF
-	TRBV12-5	-	TRBJ2-1	TGTGCTAGTGGTTTCGCGGGGGCCAATGAGCAGTTCTTC	CASGFAGANEQFF
-	TRBV28	TRBD2	TRBJ2-1	TGTGCCAGTGGGACTAGCGGGAGGCCACTGGACGGTGAGCAGTTCTTC	CASGTSGRPLDGEQFF
-	TRBV30	-	TRBJ2-5	TGTGCCTGGAGTATCGGGACCGCCAAGGAGACCCAGTACTTC	CAWSIGTAKETQYF
-	TRBV15	TRBD2	TRBJ2-7	TGTGCCACCAGGGGGCGGGGGACTTTGTTCTTC	CATRGRGTLFF
-	TRBV2	-	TRBJ2-1	TGTGCCAGCAGAGTCCTCGTGGGAGGCTACAATGAGCAGTTCTTC	CASRVLVGGYNEQFF